This entry is about one T cell receptor (beta chain). The data were obtained in a study of beta chain features in type 1 diabetes. The CDR3 runs 15 residues. V shed 4 bases, J shed 7 bases, and the junction held 8 bases outside the gene matches. The germline gives CDR1 SGHRS, CDR2 YFSETQ. Since all of the isolated RNA was reverse transcribed, expressed TCRB transcripts were what got sequenced. The data were produced by immunoSEQ multiplex PCR, yet TCRdb's version contains in-frame clones alone and is incomplete. The table lists some 400,000 clones, around 16% of them singletons. The sequence came from a woman aged 18-35 years in good health. The sample was naive CD4+ T cells from blood. The chain has TRBV5-1 and TRBJ2-1; the match to TRBD2 covers 10 bases. CDR3 bases: TGCGCCAGCAGCCCCCTAGCGGGAGTCCCTAATGAGCAGTTCTTC. Translation: CASSPLAGVPNEQFF.